The 3 T cell receptor beta chains below were found in one sample sequenced in a study of OX40 agonist ivuxolimab in advanced cancers. TCRdb keeps only in-frame clones here, not all; method: immunoSEQ multiplex PCR. Found here are approximately 80,000 clones, about 90% of them singletons; the top ten hold more than 5.5%. The sequences come from CD4+ or CD8+ T cells sorted from blood, collected in a trial of the OX40 agonist ivuxolimab. The origin of the receptors is an adult with an advanced solid tumor such as melanoma, head and neck, liver or kidney cancer.

This rearrangement joins TRBV7-9 to TRBJ2-1; 11 positions agree with TRBD2. The CDR3 is 17 amino acids. V dropped 5 bases and J dropped 2; count of bases not matched to a gene: 8. Germline values: CDR1 SEHNR, CDR2 FQNEAQ (reference sequence). CDR3 in amino acids: CASSPGVAGGPYNEQFF. Here the CDR3 DNA reads TGTGCCAGCAGCCCGGGAGTAGCGGGAGGGCCCTACAATGAGCAGTTCTTC.

V usage is TRBV7-8 and J usage is TRBJ2-3, with a weak D call TRBD2 (6 bases). V gave up 9 bases and J gave up 0 bases, with 19 bases separating them. The length of the CDR3 is 16 residues. Germline assignment: CDR1 SGHVS and CDR2 FQNEAQ. CDR3 loop: CASRGFLASSTDTQYF. Here the CDR3 DNA reads TGTGCCAGTAGGGGCTTTCTAGCGTCCAGCACAGATACGCAGTATTTT.

J is TRBJ2-5 and V is TRBV5-1; 9 bases are shared with TRBD2. J lost 2 bases, V lost 4 bases, and 12 bases had no gene match. The CDR3 runs to 17 residues. Germline CDR1 is SGHRS and CDR2 is YFSETQ. This CDR3 reads CASSVVPSGTGQETQYF. In DNA, the CDR3 is TGCGCCAGCAGCGTGGTACCTAGCGGGACCGGACAAGAGACCCAGTACTTC.